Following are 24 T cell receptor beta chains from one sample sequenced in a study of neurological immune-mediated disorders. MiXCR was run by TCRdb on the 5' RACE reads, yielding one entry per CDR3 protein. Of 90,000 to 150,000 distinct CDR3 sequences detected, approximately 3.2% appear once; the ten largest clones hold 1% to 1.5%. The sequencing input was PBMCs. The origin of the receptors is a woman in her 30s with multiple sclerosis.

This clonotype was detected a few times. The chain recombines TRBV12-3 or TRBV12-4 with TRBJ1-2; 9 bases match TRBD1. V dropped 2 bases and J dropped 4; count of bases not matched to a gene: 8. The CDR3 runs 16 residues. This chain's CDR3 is CASSLRDREFSYGYTF. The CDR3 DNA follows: TGTGCCAGCAGTTTAAGGGACAGGGAGTTTAGCTATGGCTACACCTTC.

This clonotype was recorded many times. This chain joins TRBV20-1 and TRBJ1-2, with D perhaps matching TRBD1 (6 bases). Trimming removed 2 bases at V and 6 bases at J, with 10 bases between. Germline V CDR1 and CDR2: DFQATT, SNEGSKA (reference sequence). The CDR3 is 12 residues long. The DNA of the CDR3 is TGCAGTGCTAGACCGGCAGGGGATGGCTACACCTTC. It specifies CSARPAGDGYTF.

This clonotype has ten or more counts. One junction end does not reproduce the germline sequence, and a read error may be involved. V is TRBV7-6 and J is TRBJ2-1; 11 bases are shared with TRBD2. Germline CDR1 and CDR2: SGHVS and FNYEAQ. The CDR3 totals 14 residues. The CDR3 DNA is TGTGCCAGCAGCATAGCGGGGGGGTACAATGAGCAGTTCTTC. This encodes CASSIAGGYNEQFF.

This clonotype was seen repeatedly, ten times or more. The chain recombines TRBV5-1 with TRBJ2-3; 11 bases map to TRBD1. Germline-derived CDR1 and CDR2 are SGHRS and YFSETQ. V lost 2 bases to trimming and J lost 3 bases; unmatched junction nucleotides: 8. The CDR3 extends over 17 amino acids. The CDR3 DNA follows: TGCGCCAGCAGCTTCCTAATCGGGACAGGGGGAACAGATACGCAGTATTTT. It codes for CASSFLIGTGGTDTQYF.

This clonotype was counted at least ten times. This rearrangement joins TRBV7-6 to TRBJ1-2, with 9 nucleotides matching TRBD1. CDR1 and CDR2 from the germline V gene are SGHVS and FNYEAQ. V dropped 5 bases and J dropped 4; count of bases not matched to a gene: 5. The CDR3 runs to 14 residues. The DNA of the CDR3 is TGTGCCAGCAGCCCCGGACAGGGGATCTATGGCTACACCTTC. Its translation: CASSPGQGIYGYTF.

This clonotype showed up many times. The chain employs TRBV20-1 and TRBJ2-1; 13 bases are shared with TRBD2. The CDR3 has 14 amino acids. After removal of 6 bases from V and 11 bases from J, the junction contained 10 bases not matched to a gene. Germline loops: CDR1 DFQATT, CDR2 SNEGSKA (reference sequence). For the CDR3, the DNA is TGCAGTGCCCGCACACCGGGACTAGCGGGGCAGCAGTTCTTC. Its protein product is CSARTPGLAGQQFF.

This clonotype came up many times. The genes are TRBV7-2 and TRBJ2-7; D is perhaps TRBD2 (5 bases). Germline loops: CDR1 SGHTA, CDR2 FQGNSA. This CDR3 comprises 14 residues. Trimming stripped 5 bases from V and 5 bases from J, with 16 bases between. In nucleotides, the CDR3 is TGTGCCAGCAGCCCCCACGGTCCCGGGGACGAGCAGTACTTC. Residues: CASSPHGPGDEQYF.

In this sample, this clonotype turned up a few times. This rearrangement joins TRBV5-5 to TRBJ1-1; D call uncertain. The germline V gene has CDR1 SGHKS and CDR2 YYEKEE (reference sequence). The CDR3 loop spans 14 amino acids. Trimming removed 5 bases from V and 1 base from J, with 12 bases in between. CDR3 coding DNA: TGTGCCAGCAGTCCTTATTCCCCGAACACTGAAGCTTTCTTT. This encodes CASSPYSPNTEAFF.

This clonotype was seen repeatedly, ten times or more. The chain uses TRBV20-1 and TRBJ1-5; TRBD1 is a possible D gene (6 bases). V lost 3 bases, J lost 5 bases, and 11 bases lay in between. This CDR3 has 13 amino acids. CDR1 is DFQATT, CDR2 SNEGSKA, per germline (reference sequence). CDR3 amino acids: CSASRQVDQPQHF. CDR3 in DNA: TGCAGTGCTAGTAGACAGGTAGATCAGCCCCAGCATTTT.

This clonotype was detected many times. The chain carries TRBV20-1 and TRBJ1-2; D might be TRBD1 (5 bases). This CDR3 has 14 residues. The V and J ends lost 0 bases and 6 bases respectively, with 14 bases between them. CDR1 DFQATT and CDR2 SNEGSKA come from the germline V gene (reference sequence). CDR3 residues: CSAREQGVRHGYTF. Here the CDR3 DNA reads TGCAGTGCTAGAGAGCAAGGGGTACGTCATGGCTACACCTTC.

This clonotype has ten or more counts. CDR3 in amino acids: CATSRGGNTGELFF. As DNA, the CDR3 is TGTGCCACCAGCAGAGGAGGGAACACCGGGGAGCTGTTTTTT. V and J are TRBV15 and TRBJ2-2; D is unresolved. Germline loops: CDR1 LNHNV, CDR2 YYDKDF (reference sequence). CDR3 length: 14 amino acids. V was cut by 1 base and J by 1 base, with 4 bases left in between.

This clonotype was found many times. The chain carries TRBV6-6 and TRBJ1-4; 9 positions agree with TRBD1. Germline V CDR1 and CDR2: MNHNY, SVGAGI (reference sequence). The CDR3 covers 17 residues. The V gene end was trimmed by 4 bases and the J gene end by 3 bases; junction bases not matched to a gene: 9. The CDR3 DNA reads TGTGCCAGCAGTTTCCCGGGACAGGGTTTAGCTAATGAAAAACTGTTTTTT. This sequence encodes CASSFPGQGLANEKLFF.

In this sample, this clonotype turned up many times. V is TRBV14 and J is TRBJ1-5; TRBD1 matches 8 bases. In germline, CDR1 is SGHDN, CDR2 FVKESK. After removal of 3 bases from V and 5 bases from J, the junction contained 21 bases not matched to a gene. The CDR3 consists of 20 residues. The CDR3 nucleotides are TGTGCCAGCAGCCATAAAACTGAGGCCCCGACAGGGGAGGTCGATCAGCCCCAGCATTTT. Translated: CASSHKTEAPTGEVDQPQHF. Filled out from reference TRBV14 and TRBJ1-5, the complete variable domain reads EAGVTQFPSHSVIEKGQTVTLRCDPISGHDNLYWYRRVMGKEIKFLLHFVKESKQDESGMPNNRFLAERTGGTYSTLKVQPAELEDSGVYFCASSHKTEAPTGEVDQPQHFGDGTRLSIL.

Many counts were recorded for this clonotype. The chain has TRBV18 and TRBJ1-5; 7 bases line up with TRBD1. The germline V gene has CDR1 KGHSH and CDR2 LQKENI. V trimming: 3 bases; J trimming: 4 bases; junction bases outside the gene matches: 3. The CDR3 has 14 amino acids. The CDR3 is CASSPGQKNQPQHF. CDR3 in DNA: TGTGCCAGCTCACCGGGACAGAAGAATCAGCCCCAGCATTTT.

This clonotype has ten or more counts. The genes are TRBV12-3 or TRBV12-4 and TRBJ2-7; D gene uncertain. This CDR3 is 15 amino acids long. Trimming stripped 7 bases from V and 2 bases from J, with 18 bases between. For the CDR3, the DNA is TGTGCCAGCACCCATCACAATGGTTGGACCTACGAGCAGTACTTC. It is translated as CASTHHNGWTYEQYF.

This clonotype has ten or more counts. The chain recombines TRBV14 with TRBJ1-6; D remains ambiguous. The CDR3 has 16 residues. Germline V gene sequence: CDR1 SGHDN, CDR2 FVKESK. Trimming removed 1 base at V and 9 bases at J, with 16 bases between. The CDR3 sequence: CASSQGPLSWGSPLHF. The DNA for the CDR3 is TGTGCCAGCAGCCAAGGGCCCCTCAGTTGGGGTTCACCCCTCCACTTT.

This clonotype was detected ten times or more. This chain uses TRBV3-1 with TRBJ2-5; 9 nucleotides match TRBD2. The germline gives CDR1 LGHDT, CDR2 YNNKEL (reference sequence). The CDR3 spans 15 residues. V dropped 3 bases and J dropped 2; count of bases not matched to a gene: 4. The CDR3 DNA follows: TGTGCCAGCAGCCAGGGCGGGAGGGGTCAAGAGACCCAGTACTTC. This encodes CASSQGGRGQETQYF.

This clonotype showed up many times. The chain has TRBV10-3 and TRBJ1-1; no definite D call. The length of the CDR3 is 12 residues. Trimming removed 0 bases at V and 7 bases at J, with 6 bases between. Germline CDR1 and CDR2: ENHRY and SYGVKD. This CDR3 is CAISESSGEAFF. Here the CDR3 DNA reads TGTGCCATCAGTGAGTCGTCAGGTGAAGCTTTCTTT.

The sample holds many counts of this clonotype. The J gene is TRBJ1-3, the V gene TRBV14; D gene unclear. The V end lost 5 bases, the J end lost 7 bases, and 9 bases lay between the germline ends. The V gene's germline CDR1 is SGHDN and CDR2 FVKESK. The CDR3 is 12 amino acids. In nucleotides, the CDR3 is TGTGCCAGCAGCACAACGGGTAACACCATATATTTT. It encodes CASSTTGNTIYF.

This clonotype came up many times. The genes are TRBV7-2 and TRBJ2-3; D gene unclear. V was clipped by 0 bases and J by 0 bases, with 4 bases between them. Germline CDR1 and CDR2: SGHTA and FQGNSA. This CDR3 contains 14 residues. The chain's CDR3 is CASSLARSTDTQYF. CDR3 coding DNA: TGTGCCAGCAGCTTAGCGCGGAGCACAGATACGCAGTATTTT.

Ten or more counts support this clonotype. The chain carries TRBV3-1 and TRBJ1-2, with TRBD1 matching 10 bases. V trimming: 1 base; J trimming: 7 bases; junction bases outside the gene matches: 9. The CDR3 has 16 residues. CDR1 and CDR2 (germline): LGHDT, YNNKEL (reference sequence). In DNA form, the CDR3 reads TGTGCCAGCAGCCAAGGAGTCGGGACAGGGGCCTCTGGCTACACCTTC. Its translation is CASSQGVGTGASGYTF.

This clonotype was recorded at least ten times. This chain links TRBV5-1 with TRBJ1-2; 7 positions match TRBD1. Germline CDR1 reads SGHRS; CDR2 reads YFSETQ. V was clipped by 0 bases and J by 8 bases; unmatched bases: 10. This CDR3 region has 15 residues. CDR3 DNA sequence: TGCGCCAGCAGCTTGGTAGCAGCAGGGGGACGAGGCTACACCTTC. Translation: CASSLVAAGGRGYTF.

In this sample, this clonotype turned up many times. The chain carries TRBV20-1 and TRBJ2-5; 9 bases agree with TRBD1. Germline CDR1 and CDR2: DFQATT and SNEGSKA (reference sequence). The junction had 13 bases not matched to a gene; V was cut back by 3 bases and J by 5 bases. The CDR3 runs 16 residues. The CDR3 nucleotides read TGCAGTGCTAGCTTACCCGGACAGGGGTTAATGGAGACCCAGTACTTC. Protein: CSASLPGQGLMETQYF.

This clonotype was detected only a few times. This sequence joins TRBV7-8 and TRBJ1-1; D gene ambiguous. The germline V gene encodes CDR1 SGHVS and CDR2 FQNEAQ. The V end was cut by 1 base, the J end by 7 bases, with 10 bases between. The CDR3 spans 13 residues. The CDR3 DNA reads TGTGCCAGCAGCTTAGGTATGGGAAGTGAAGCTTTCTTT. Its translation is CASSLGMGSEAFF. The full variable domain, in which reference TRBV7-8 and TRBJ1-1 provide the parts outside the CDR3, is GAGVSQSPRYKVAKRGQDVALRCDPISGHVSLFWYQQALGQGPEFLTYFQNEAQLDKSGLPSDRFFAERPEGSVSTLKIQRTQQEDSAVYLCASSLGMGSEAFFGQGTRLTVV.